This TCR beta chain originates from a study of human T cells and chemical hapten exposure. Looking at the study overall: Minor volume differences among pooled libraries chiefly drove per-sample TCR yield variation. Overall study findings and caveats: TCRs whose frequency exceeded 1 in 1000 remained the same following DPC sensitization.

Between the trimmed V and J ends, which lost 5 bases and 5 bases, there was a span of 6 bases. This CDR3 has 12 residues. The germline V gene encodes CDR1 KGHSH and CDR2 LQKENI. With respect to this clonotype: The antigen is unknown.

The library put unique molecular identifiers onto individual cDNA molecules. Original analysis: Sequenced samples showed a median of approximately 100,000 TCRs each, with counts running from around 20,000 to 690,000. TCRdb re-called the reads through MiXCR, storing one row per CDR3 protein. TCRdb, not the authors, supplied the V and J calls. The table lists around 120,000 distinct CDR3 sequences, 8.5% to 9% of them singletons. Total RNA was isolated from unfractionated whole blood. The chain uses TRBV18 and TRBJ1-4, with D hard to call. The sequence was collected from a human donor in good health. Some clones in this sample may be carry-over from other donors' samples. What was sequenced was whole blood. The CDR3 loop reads CASSSLNEKLFF. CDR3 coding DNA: TGTGCCAGCTCATCGCTAAATGAAAAACTGTTTTTT.